A single TCR beta chain is shown here with its context. J was trimmed by 4 bases and V by 4 bases; bases with no gene match: 8. This CDR3 region has 15 residues. The germline V gene encodes CDR1 MGHRA and CDR2 YSYEKL. Only in-frame clones appear in the TCRdb table, and some are missing; sequencing was by immunoSEQ multiplex PCR. The sample carries 70,000 or so clones, approximately 91% recorded once. The data were taken from a study of OX40 agonist ivuxolimab in advanced cancers. Study at large: Those enrolled were less than 85% male, with a mean age of about 66 years and ages from 23 to 79.

The study sampled blood at baseline, cycle 4 day 1, and cycle 7 day 1. This sequence joins TRBV4-1 and TRBJ2-3; 7 bases line up with TRBD2. The origin of this receptor is an adult with an advanced solid tumor such as melanoma, head and neck, liver or kidney cancer. Sequencing used CD4+ or CD8+ T cells sorted from blood, obtained in a trial of the OX40 agonist ivuxolimab. This CDR3 reads CASSRTSAGPDTQYF. In nucleotides, the CDR3 is TGCGCCAGCAGCCGAACTAGCGCGGGCCCAGATACGCAGTATTTT.